This T cell receptor (beta chain) is from a study of blood T cell repertoires in COVID-19 (dated by TCRdb to the early 2020s). Broadly, across the study: Samples covering the acute and convalescent phases of COVID-19 were provided by collaborators in the United States, Italy and Spain. Subjects who had been exposed to COVID-19, were actively infected with it, or had recovered from it provided the deeply sampled blood TCRbeta repertoires that made up the dataset. Sample metadata almost always included a de-identified subject ID, COVID-19 status, age in years and sex. Samples came from the ongoing ImmuneRACE study (first 160 participants) plus 1,254 subjects from 6 global collaborators. The material from the prospective study consisted of cDNA or gDNA derived from T cells, B-cell-depleted T cells, or PBMCs. The repertoires were released in a freely available public database meant as a resource for research on the immune response to SARS-CoV-2. Where HLA class I and class II types were available, the types were taken from metadata supplied by the sample provider, not from assay-based typing.

Results the study describes overall, beyond this receptor: How much clinical and demographic metadata was included differed by source and by participant, and the metadata was provided uncurated.

From its cysteine to its phenylalanine, the CDR3 spans 17 amino acids. This entry keeps only the CDR3 DNA: 51 bases, framed from base 1. From a lookup of the germline V gene, CDR1 and CDR2 are SGHRS and YFSETQ. Compared with germline, V lacks 0 bases and J lacks 2 bases; bases without a gene match: 9. One collaborating source in Seattle enrolled patients while the patients were actively infected and followed the patients over time throughout the course of disease. Each collaborating institution followed its own protocols to collect whole blood in K2EDTA tubes. For TCRbeta analysis, collaborators shipped samples as frozen whole blood, isolated PBMCs, or DNA extracted from either of those sample types. TCRbeta CDR3 regions were amplified from genomic DNA by means of the immunoSEQ Assay, a bias-controlled multiplex PCR. For the original study's pipeline: The number of nucleated cells in each sample was estimated by amplification of reference gene primers within the assay. Sequence reads were collapsed and filtered to measure the absolute abundance of every unique TCRbeta CDR3 rearrangement. For each sample, productive Simpson clonality was calculated by taking the square root of Simpson's diversity index across productive rearrangements. Drawn from immuneACCESS, this table holds only the in-frame rearrangements with V and J called that TCRdb kept. Clones are partly lost; checked studies trace under half to an unresolved V gene and leave the rest unexplained. That table is the source of V, J and clone size, and D and trimming were worked out from the DNA. The sample table records about 160,000 clones; around 93% of these occur just once. In total, the top ten clones hold about 4.6% of the sample.

Points on this clone: Which antigen it targets is not known. Base-call qualities are not available, and no considerably larger clone is one nucleotide away.

The sequenced sample consisted of peripheral blood. The source is a young man with COVID-19, enrolled during active disease. The sequence links TRBV5-1 to TRBJ2-7, with 9 bases aligning to TRBD2. The DNA sequence is TGCGCCAGCAGCTTGGATCCCCTAGCGGGATTCACCTACGAGCAGTACTTC. The encoded protein is CASSLDPLAGFTYEQYF. Reference TRBV5-1 and TRBJ2-7 genes cover what lies past the CDR3, so the full variable domain is KAGVTQTPRYLIKTRGQQVTLSCSPISGHRSVSWYQQTPGQGLQFLFEYFSETQRNKGNFPGRFSGRQFSNSRSEMNVSTLELGDSALYLCASSLDPLAGFTYEQYFGPGTRLTVT.